This TCR beta chain emerged from a study of T cells in Graves' hyperthyroidism and ophthalmopathy. RNA transcripts served as the template for amplifying TCR beta CDR3 regions. The HTBI set primed first-round TCR CDR3 RT-PCR. TCRdb ran MiXCR on the multiplex PCR reads and lists one entry per CDR3 protein. The sample has 800,000 or so distinct CDR3 sequences, 38% seen once; the top ten hold approximately 10%. Stability of Graves' hyperthyroidism was defined as absent ophthalmopathy progression within 18 months. Cells are PBMCs isolated from around 9.4 ml of fresh blood. The CDR3 sequence is 15 residues long. Trimming stripped 1 base from V and 10 bases from J, with 14 bases between. CDR1 and CDR2 (germline): SGHTA, FQGTGA. This clonotype was counted ten times or more.

The TCR comes from a young man with Graves' hyperthyroidism. The sample was blood. V is TRBV7-3 and J is TRBJ1-6; a possible D gene is TRBD1 (5 bases). The CDR3 loop reads CASSLNGQGSSPLHF. As DNA, the CDR3 is TGTGCCAGCAGCTTAAATGGGCAGGGTAGCTCACCCCTCCACTTT.